The next 31 T cell receptor beta chains were all read from a single sample in a study of T cells in Graves' hyperthyroidism and ophthalmopathy. Researchers amplified the TCR beta CDR3 regions from RNA transcripts. HTBI primers were employed in a first-round RT-PCR of the TCR CDR3. TCRdb fed the multiplex PCR reads into MiXCR, producing one record per CDR3 protein. The sample contains 500,000 to 650,000 distinct CDR3 sequences, approximately 14% of which appear only once. The sequenced sample was blood. The receptors stem from a woman aged 45-65 years with Graves' ophthalmopathy.

This chain connects TRBV6-1 to TRBJ2-1; D perhaps matches TRBD1 (6 bases). Trimming stripped 5 bases from V and 5 bases from J, with 16 bases between. The germline CDR1 and CDR2 sequences are MNHNS and SASEGT. CDR3 length equals 15 residues. The CDR3 sequence: CASSHKSGHHNEQFF. For the CDR3, the DNA is TGTGCCAGCAGTCACAAATCGGGACACCACAATGAGCAGTTCTTC.

This clonotype was seen at least ten times. This chain links TRBV20-1 with TRBJ2-5; D gene unclear. CDR3 size: 13 residues. V was cut by 5 bases and J by 2 bases, with 12 bases left in between. The germline CDR1 and CDR2 sequences are DFQATT and SNEGSKA (reference sequence). The CDR3 loop is CSAVPGFQETQYF. The CDR3 nucleotides are TGCAGTGCTGTCCCCGGGTTTCAAGAGACCCAGTACTTC.

The rearrangement joins TRBV5-1 to TRBJ2-1; 9 bases are shared with TRBD2. In germline, CDR1 is SGHRS, CDR2 YFSETQ. The CDR3 consists of 15 residues. J lost 6 bases, V lost 2 bases, and 6 bases had no gene match. CDR3 sequence reads: CASSFSTSGSNEQFF. CDR3 nucleotides: TGCGCCAGCAGCTTCTCGACTAGCGGTTCCAATGAGCAGTTCTTC.

The genes are TRBV9 and TRBJ1-5; 8 bases map to TRBD1. The CDR3 sequence is 15 residues long. V was pared by 5 bases and J by 2 bases, with 6 bases of the junction left unmatched. Germline V gene lookup returns CDR1 SGDLS and CDR2 YYNGEE. The CDR3 reads CASSPTGGGNQPQHF. The CDR3 bases are TGTGCCAGCAGTCCAACAGGGGGGGGCAATCAGCCCCAGCATTTT.

This clonotype was seen ten or more times. The rearrangement uses TRBV7-9 and TRBJ1-6, with TRBD1 identical over 7 bases. CDR1 and CDR2 (germline): SEHNR, FQNEAQ (reference sequence). The V segment lost 6 bases and the J segment 6 bases; nucleotides outside the gene matches: 8. This CDR3 region has 15 residues. The CDR3 bases are TGTGCCAGCAGTCCCACAGGGGCGGGTAATTCACCCCTCCACTTT. Amino acid sequence: CASSPTGAGNSPLHF.

Note on this clonotype: A read error may be the cause here, since a much bigger clone is one base away. The rearrangement links TRBV20-1 to TRBJ2-5, with 11 bases matching TRBD2. The CDR3 spans 16 residues. Per germline, CDR1 DFQATT and CDR2 SNEGSKA (reference sequence). The CDR3 sequence: CSASPGLAGQQEAQYF. In DNA, the CDR3 is TGCAGTGCTTCACCTGGACTAGCGGGCCAGCAAGAGGCCCAGTACTTC.

This clonotype came up many times. V is TRBV7-9 and J is TRBJ2-1; possible D gene TRBD2, 5 bases. This CDR3 contains 15 residues. Germline V gives CDR1 SEHNR, CDR2 FQNEAQ (reference sequence). V was clipped by 5 bases and J by 7 bases, with 18 bases between them. DNA of the CDR3: TGTGCCAGCAGCCCCTCGGGGATTTTGCGGAATGAGCAGTTCTTC. Its translation: CASSPSGILRNEQFF.

This clonotype showed up many times. The V and J genes are TRBV20-1 and TRBJ1-1; 7 bases agree with TRBD1. The ends lost 3 bases at V and 5 bases at J; junction bases unmatched: 6. Germline assignment: CDR1 DFQATT and CDR2 SNEGSKA (reference sequence). The CDR3 totals 13 residues. The CDR3: CSASPGTETEAFF. The CDR3 nucleotides are TGCAGTGCTAGCCCCGGGACAGAAACTGAAGCTTTCTTT.

This clonotype was detected ten times or more. The chain has TRBV5-5 and TRBJ2-1, with TRBD1 identical over 10 bases. CDR3 length: 16 residues. The V gene's germline CDR1 is SGHKS and CDR2 YYEKEE (reference sequence). With V trimmed by 4 bases and J by 7 bases, 11 bases remained unmatched. CDR3 in amino acids: CASSRKTGTGVNEQFF. The CDR3 bases are TGTGCCAGCAGCCGTAAAACCGGGACAGGGGTAAATGAGCAGTTCTTC. Looking up the rest from reference TRBV5-5 and TRBJ2-1 gives the full variable domain: DAGVTQSPTHLIKTRGQQVTLRCSPISGHKSVSWYQQVLGQGPQFIFQYYEKEERGRGNFPDRFSARQFPNYSSELNVNALLLGDSALYLCASSRKTGTGVNEQFFGPGTRLTVL.

This clonotype occurred many times. The chain employs TRBV6-2 or TRBV6-3 and TRBJ2-1; D ambiguous. The CDR3 is 12 residues long. The V gene's germline CDR1 is MNHEY and CDR2 SVGEGT. Trimming cost V 7 bases and J 12 bases, with 16 bases left between them. This CDR3 reads CASTRVSERQFF. The CDR3 DNA sequence: TGTGCCAGCACCCGTGTGAGCGAGCGGCAGTTCTTC.

The rearrangement joins TRBV20-1 to TRBJ2-7; 11 bases align to TRBD2. Germline V CDR1 and CDR2: DFQATT, SNEGSKA (reference sequence). The junction had 9 bases not matched to a gene; V was cut back by 0 bases and J by 5 bases. The CDR3 totals 16 residues. CDR3 in amino acids: CSAREGSGRESNEQYF. The CDR3 DNA follows: TGCAGTGCTAGAGAAGGTAGCGGGAGGGAGTCCAACGAGCAGTACTTC.

In this sample, this clonotype turned up many times. V and J are TRBV28 and TRBJ1-5; no reliable D call. Germline values: CDR1 MDHEN, CDR2 SYDVKM. The CDR3 covers 13 residues. V was cut by 7 bases and J by 4 bases, with 11 bases left in between. In DNA, the CDR3 is TGTGCCAGCACCATAGGGATGAATCAGCCCCAGCATTTT. Translation: CASTIGMNQPQHF.

This clonotype was observed at least ten times. The J gene is TRBJ2-3, the V gene TRBV6-2 or TRBV6-3; no reliable D call. The CDR3 sequence is 15 residues long. Germline CDR1 MNHEY, CDR2 SVGEGT. The V end lost 2 bases, the J end lost 4 bases, and 13 bases lay between the germline ends. The CDR3 is CASSYSARNPDTQYF. Here the CDR3 DNA reads TGTGCCAGCAGTTACAGCGCAAGGAACCCAGATACGCAGTATTTT.

This clonotype was picked up many times. The CDR3 DNA sequence: TGTGCCAGCAGGTCTAGCGGAACCTACAATGAGCAGTTCTTC. Protein product: CASRSSGTYNEQFF. The rearrangement joins TRBV2 to TRBJ2-1; TRBD2 agrees at 7 bases. Trimming cost V 6 bases and J 2 bases; bases outside gene matches: 4. The CDR3 has 14 residues. Germline V gene lookup returns CDR1 SNHLY and CDR2 FYNNEI.

This clonotype was seen at least ten times. This chain joins TRBV7-9 and TRBJ2-1, with D maybe TRBD2 (6 bases). The CDR3 sequence is 15 residues long. Germline CDR1 reads SEHNR; CDR2 reads FQNEAQ (reference sequence). The V end lost 1 base, the J end lost 10 bases, and 17 bases lay between the germline ends. The CDR3 DNA sequence: TGTGCCAGCAGCTTAGGTGCGGGACCCCGAGCGGAGCAGTTCTTC. It translates to CASSLGAGPRAEQFF. The variable domain in full, with the rest retrieved from reference TRBV7-9 and TRBJ2-1, is DTGVSQNPRHKITKRGQNVTFRCDPISEHNRLYWYRQTLGQGPEFLTYFQNEAQLEKSRLLSDRFSAERPKGSFSTLEIQRTEQGDSAMYLCASSLGAGPRAEQFFGPGTRLTVL.

This clonotype occurred a few times. The chain has TRBV19 and TRBJ2-5, with TRBD1 identical over 9 bases. CDR1 is LNHDA, CDR2 SQIVND, per germline (reference sequence). The CDR3 has 16 residues. V lost 4 bases to trimming and J lost 0 bases; unmatched junction nucleotides: 6. CDR3 DNA sequence: TGTGCCAGTAGTACCGGGACAGGGAATTACCAAGAGACCCAGTACTTC. Translated: CASSTGTGNYQETQYF. The complete variable domain, with remaining parts taken from reference TRBV19 and TRBJ2-5, reads DGGITQSPKYLFRKEGQNVTLSCEQNLNHDAMYWYRQDPGQGLRLIYYSQIVNDFQKGDIAEGYSVSREKKESFPLTVTSAQKNPTAFYLCASSTGTGNYQETQYFGPGTRLLVL.

This clonotype appeared a few times. V gene TRBV28 combines with J gene TRBJ2-2; D not certain. The germline CDR1 and CDR2 sequences are MDHEN and SYDVKM. The CDR3 totals 13 residues. V lost 6 bases, J lost 6 bases, and 11 bases lay in between. The CDR3 sequence is CASSTPVPGELFF. The CDR3 bases are TGTGCCAGCAGCACCCCCGTGCCCGGGGAGCTGTTTTTT.

The chain recombines TRBV9 with TRBJ2-7, with D possibly being TRBD2 (6 bases). The V end was cut by 0 bases, the J end by 1 base, with 11 bases between. The CDR3 spans 15 residues. Per the germline V gene, CDR1 is SGDLS and CDR2 is YYNGEE. The CDR3, as DNA: TGTGCCAGCAGCGTAGGCCCTAGCGCATCCTACGAGCAGTACTTC. Amino acids: CASSVGPSASYEQYF.

This clonotype was recorded at least ten times. The chain carries TRBV12-3 or TRBV12-4 and TRBJ1-1; D gene unclear. With 5 bases removed from V and 5 bases from J, the gap between germline ends came to 18 bases. The CDR3 extends over 15 amino acids. For the CDR3, the DNA is TGTGCCAGCAGTAAGGACGTTCCGGGAGTGACTGAAGCTTTCTTT. This encodes CASSKDVPGVTEAFF.

This clonotype showed up many times. The CDR3 spells CAWRTSGNPANTGELFF. In DNA form, the CDR3 reads TGTGCCTGGAGGACTAGCGGGAACCCCGCGAACACCGGGGAGCTGTTTTTT. This sequence joins TRBV30 and TRBJ2-2; 11 bases align to TRBD2. The V segment lost 3 bases and the J segment 0 bases; nucleotides outside the gene matches: 6. Per germline, CDR1 GTSNPN and CDR2 SVGIG (reference sequence). The CDR3 has 17 amino acids.

This chain links TRBV6-2 or TRBV6-3 with TRBJ1-1; weak D call: TRBD1 (5 bases). The germline V and J ends were trimmed by 5 bases and 2 bases, with 9 bases remaining between them. The CDR3 length is 13 residues. Germline-derived CDR1 and CDR2 are MNHEY and SVGEGT. The CDR3 here is CASSLQDNTEAFF. In nucleotides, the CDR3 is TGTGCCAGCAGTCTACAGGATAACACTGAAGCTTTCTTT.

At least ten counts were recorded for this clonotype. The chain joins TRBV2 to TRBJ2-5; 8 bases fit TRBD1. Germline V gives CDR1 SNHLY, CDR2 FYNNEI. The junction had 7 bases not matched to a gene; V was cut back by 6 bases and J by 4 bases. The CDR3 runs to 14 residues. Here the CDR3 DNA reads TGTGCCAGCAGAACCGACAGGGGAACAGAGACCCAGTACTTC. The encoded protein is CASRTDRGTETQYF.

This clonotype appeared many times. The chain links TRBV7-2 to TRBJ2-3; D may be TRBD2 (6 bases). Germline V gives CDR1 SGHTA, CDR2 FQGNSA. There are 15 residues in the CDR3. V gave up 8 bases and J gave up 0 bases, with 15 bases separating them. The CDR3 loop is CASGIGSTSTDTQYF. The DNA for the CDR3 is TGTGCCAGCGGGATCGGGAGCACTAGCACAGATACGCAGTATTTT.

A word on this clonotype: This may be a read error, as it is one base from a much larger clone. The chain is built from TRBV6-9 and TRBJ2-7; D not resolved. The CDR3 consists of 11 residues. The germline CDR1 and CDR2 sequences are MNHGY and SVAAGI. The CDR3 here is CASSYFYEQCF. The CDR3 DNA is TGTGCCAGCAGTTACTTCTACGAGCAGTGCTTC.

This clonotype was counted ten times or more. The J gene is TRBJ2-1, the V gene TRBV2; D uncertain. Trimming removed 2 bases at V and 2 bases at J, with 4 bases between. Looked up from germline, CDR1 is SNHLY and CDR2 is FYNNEI. The CDR3 totals 13 residues. The DNA of the CDR3 is TGTGCCAGCAGTGAATTTGCCTACAATGAGCAGTTCTTC. Translating it yields CASSEFAYNEQFF.

The chain links TRBV5-1 to TRBJ2-2; D perhaps matches TRBD1 (5 bases). CDR1 is SGHRS, CDR2 YFSETQ, per germline. The CDR3 runs 15 residues. The V end lost 6 bases, the J end lost 4 bases, and 16 bases lay between the germline ends. Written as DNA, the CDR3 is TGCGCCAGCACCTTATCGGACACCATCACCGGGGAGCTGTTTTTT. Translation: CASTLSDTITGELFF.

In this sample, this clonotype turned up a few times. The rearrangement joins TRBV7-9 to TRBJ2-4, with 11 bases lining up with TRBD2. Per the germline V gene, CDR1 is SEHNR and CDR2 is FQNEAQ (reference sequence). This CDR3 contains 15 residues. Germline trimming cut 5 bases from V and 6 bases from J; bases unmatched to any gene: 6. The CDR3 nucleotides read TGTGCCAGCAGCCCTCCCGGACTAGCGGGAAACATTCAGTACTTC. Protein product: CASSPPGLAGNIQYF.

This clonotype has only a few counts. This rearrangement joins TRBV20-1 to TRBJ1-1; D is unresolved. The CDR3 sequence is 14 residues long. CDR1 is DFQATT and CDR2 is SNEGSKA in the germline V gene (reference sequence). Trimming shortened V by 2 bases and J by 4 bases, and 14 bases separated the two germline ends. The CDR3 reads CSARPPDKATEAFF. In DNA form, the CDR3 reads TGCAGTGCTAGACCCCCCGATAAGGCCACTGAAGCTTTCTTT.

J is TRBJ1-2 and V is TRBV7-6; D not certain. The CDR3 runs 13 residues. Germline V gene data show CDR1 as SGHVS and CDR2 as FNYEAQ. Deletions cut 4 bases from V and 8 bases from J, with 14 bases between. The CDR3 coding sequence is TGTGCCAGCAGCTACAGAAGTGGTGAGGGCTACACCTTC. Translated: CASSYRSGEGYTF.

This clonotype was counted between two and nine times. J is TRBJ1-3 and V is TRBV4-2; 7 nucleotides match TRBD1. The CDR3 is 20 amino acids. Trimming cost V 3 bases and J 0 bases; bases outside gene matches: 17. Germline assignment: CDR1 LGHNA and CDR2 YNFKEQ. DNA for the CDR3: TGTGCCAGCAGCCAGCCTCACAATCCGGGACAGAGACACTCTGGAAACACCATATATTTT. Protein product: CASSQPHNPGQRHSGNTIYF.

This rearrangement joins TRBV20-1 to TRBJ2-1, with 12 nucleotides matching TRBD2. The CDR3 extends over 17 amino acids. V lost 0 bases and J lost 9; bases outside the gene matches: 12. CDR1 is DFQATT and CDR2 is SNEGSKA in the germline V gene (reference sequence). CDR3 sequence: CSARDPQTSGSFIEQFF. The CDR3 nucleotides are TGCAGTGCTAGAGACCCCCAGACTAGCGGGAGTTTTATTGAGCAGTTCTTC.